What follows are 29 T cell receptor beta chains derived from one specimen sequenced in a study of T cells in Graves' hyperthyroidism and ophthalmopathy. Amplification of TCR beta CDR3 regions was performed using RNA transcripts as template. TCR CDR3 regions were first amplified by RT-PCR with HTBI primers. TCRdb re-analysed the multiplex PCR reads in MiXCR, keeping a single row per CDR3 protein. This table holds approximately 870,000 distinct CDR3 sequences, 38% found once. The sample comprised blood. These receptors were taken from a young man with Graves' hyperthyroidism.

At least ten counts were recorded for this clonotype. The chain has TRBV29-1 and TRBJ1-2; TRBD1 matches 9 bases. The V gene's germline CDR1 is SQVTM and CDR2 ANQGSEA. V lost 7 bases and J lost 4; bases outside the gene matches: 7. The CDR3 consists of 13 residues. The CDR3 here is CSARTDRGYGYTF. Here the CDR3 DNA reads TGCAGCGCCCGAACGGACAGGGGCTATGGCTACACCTTC.

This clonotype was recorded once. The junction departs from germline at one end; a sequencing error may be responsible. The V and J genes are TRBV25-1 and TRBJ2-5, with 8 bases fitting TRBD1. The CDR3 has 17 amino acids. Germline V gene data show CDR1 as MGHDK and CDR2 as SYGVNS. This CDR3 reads CASSQFSPGQEKETQYF. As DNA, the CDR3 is TGCGCCAGCAGCCAGTTTAGCCCGGGACAGGAAAAAGAGACCCAGTACTTC.

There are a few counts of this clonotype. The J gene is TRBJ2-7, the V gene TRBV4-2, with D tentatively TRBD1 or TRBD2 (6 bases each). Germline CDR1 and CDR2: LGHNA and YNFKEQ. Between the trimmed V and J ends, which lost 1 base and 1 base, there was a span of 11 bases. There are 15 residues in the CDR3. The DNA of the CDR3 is TGTGCCAGCAGCCAAGGGGGGGCCCAATCCTACGAGCAGTACTTC. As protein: CASSQGGAQSYEQYF.

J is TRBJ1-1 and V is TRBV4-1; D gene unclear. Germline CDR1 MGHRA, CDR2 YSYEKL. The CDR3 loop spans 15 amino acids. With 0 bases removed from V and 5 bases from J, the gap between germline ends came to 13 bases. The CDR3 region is CASSQDPDPWTEAFF. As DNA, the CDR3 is TGCGCCAGCAGCCAAGATCCGGACCCGTGGACTGAAGCTTTCTTT.

The CDR3 DNA follows: TGTGCCAGCAGCCCGGGAGCGGGAGAGACCTACGAGCAGTACTTC. This gives the protein CASSPGAGETYEQYF. The chain joins TRBV9 to TRBJ2-7, with TRBD2 identical over 8 bases. CDR3 size: 15 residues. After removal of 4 bases from V and 2 bases from J, the junction contained 8 bases not matched to a gene. CDR1 is SGDLS, CDR2 YYNGEE, per germline.

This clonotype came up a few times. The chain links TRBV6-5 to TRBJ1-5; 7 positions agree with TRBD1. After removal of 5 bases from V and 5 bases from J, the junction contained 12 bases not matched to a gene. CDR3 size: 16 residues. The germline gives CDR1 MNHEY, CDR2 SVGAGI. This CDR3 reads CASSGGRGSVHQPQHF. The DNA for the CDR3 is TGTGCCAGCAGTGGAGGCAGGGGGTCTGTACATCAGCCCCAGCATTTT.

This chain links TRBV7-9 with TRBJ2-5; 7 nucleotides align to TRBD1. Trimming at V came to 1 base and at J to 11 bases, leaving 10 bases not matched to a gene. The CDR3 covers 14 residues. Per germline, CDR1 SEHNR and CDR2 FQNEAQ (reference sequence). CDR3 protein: CASSLEGARDTQYF. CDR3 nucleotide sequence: TGTGCCAGCAGCTTAGAGGGGGCAAGAGATACGCAGTACTTC.

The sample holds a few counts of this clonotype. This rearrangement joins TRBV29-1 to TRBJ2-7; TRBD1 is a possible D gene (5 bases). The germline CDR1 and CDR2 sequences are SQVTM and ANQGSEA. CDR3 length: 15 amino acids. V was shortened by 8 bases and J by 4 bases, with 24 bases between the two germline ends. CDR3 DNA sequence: TGCAGCACCCGACAAGGGGCAGGCCCGGGTTACGAGCAGTACTTC. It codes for CSTRQGAGPGYEQYF.

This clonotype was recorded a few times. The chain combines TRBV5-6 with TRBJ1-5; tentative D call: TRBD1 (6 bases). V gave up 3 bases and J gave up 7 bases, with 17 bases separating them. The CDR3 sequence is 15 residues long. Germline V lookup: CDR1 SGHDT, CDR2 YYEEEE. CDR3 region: CASSYGGGGWQPQHF. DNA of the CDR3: TGTGCCAGCAGCTATGGGGGCGGGGGCTGGCAGCCCCAGCATTTT.

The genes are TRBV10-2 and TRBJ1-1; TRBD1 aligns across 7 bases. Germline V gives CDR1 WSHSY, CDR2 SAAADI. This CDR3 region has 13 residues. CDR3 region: CASVGQWNTEAFF. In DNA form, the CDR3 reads TGCGCTAGCGTGGGACAGTGGAACACTGAAGCTTTCTTT.

The CDR3 DNA is TGTGCCAGTAGTATCGCAGACGGAAACCAAGAGACCCAGTACTTC. It translates to CASSIADGNQETQYF. This chain links TRBV19 with TRBJ2-5; D remains ambiguous. CDR3 length equals 15 residues. CDR1 and CDR2 from the germline V gene are LNHDA and SQIVND (reference sequence). V shed 3 bases and J shed 0 bases, with 11 bases lying between them.

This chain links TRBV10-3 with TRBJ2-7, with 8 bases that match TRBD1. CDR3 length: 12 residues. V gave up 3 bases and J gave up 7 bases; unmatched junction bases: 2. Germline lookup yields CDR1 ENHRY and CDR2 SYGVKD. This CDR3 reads CAISDWTGEQYF. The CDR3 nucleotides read TGTGCCATCAGTGACTGGACAGGGGAGCAGTACTTC.

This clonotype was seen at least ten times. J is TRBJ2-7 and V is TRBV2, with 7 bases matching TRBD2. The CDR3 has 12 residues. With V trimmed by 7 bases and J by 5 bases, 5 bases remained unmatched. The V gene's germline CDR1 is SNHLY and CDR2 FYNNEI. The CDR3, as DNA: TGTGCCAGCAACGGGGGGTTCGACGAGCAGTACTTC. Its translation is CASNGGFDEQYF.

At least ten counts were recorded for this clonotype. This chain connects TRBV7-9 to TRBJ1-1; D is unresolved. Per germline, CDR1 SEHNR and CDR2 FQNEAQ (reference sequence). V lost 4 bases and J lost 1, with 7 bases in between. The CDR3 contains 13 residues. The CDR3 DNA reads TGTGCCAGCAGCTATCAGGCGAACACTGAAGCTTTCTTT. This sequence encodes CASSYQANTEAFF.

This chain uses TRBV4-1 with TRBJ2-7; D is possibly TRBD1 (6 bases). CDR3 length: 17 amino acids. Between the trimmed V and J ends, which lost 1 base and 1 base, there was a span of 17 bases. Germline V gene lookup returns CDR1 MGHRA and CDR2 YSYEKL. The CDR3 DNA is TGCGCCAGCAGCCAAGGACCAGCAGGGGCAAGGTCCTACGAGCAGTACTTC. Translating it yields CASSQGPAGARSYEQYF.

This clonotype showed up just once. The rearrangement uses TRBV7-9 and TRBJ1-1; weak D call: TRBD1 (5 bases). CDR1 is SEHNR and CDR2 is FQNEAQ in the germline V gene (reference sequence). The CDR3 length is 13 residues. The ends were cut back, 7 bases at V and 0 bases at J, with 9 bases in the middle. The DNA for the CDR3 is TGTGCCAGCACCGTGACAGTGAACACTGAAGCTTTCTTT. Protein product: CASTVTVNTEAFF.

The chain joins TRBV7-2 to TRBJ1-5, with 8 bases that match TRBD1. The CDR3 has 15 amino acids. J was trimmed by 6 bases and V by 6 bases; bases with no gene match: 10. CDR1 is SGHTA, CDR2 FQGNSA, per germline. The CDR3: CASSSRGQRSQPQHF. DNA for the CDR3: TGTGCCAGCAGTTCCAGGGGGCAGAGAAGTCAGCCCCAGCATTTT.

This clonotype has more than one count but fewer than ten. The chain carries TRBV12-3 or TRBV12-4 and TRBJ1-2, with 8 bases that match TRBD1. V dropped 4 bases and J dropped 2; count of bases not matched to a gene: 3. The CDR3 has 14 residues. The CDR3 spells CASSSWDRNYGYTF. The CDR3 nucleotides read TGTGCCAGCAGTTCCTGGGACAGGAACTATGGCTACACCTTC.

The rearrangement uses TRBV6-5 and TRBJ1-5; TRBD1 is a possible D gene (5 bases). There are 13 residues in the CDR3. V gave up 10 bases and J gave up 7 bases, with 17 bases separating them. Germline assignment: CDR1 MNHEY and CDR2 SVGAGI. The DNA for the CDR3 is TGTGCCACCGGGGACCAGGTGGAACAGCCCCAGCATTTT. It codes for CATGDQVEQPQHF.

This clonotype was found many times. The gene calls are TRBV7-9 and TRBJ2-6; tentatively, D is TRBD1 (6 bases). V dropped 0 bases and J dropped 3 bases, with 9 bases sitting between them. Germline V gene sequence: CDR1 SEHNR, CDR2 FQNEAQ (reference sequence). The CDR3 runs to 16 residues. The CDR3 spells CASSLAHRDGANVLTF. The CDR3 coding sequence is TGTGCCAGCAGCTTAGCTCACAGGGATGGGGCCAACGTCCTGACTTTC.

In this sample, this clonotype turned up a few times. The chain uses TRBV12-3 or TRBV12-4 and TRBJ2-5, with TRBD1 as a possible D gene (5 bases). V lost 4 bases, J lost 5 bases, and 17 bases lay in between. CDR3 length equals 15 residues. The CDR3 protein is CASSSYATVGETQYF. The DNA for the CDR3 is TGTGCCAGCAGTTCCTACGCGACAGTAGGGGAGACCCAGTACTTC.

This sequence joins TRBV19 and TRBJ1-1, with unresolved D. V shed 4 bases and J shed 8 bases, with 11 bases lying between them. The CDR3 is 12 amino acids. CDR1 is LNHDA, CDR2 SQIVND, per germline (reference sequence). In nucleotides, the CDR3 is TGTGCCAGTAGTACAGGACTTACGGAAGCTTTCTTT. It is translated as CASSTGLTEAFF.

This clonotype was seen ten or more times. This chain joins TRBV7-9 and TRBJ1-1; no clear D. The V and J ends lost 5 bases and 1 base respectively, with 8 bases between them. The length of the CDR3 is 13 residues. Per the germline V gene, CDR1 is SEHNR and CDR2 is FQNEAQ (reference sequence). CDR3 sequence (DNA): TGTGCCAGCAGCACCCGGGGGAACACTGAAGCTTTCTTT. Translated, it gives CASSTRGNTEAFF.

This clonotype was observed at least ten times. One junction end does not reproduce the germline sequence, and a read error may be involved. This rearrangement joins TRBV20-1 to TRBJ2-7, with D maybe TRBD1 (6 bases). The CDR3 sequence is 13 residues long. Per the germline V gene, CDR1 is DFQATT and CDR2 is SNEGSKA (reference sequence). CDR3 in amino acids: CSASDRPSAEQYF. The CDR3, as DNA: TGCAGTGCTAGTGACAGGCCGTCCGCCGAGCAGTATTTC.

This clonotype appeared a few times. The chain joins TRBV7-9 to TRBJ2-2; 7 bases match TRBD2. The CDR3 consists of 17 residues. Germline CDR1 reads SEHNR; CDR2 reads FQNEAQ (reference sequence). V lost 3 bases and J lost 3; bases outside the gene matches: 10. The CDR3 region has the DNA TGTGCCAGCAGCTTCCCCGATGGCGGGGGTGACACCGGGGAGCTGTTTTTT. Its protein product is CASSFPDGGGDTGELFF.

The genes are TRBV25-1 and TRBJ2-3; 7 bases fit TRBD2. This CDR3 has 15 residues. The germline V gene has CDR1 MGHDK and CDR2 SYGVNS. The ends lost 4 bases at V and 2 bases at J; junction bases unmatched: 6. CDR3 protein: CASSAPSGPTDTQYF. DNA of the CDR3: TGTGCCAGCAGTGCCCCTAGCGGTCCCACAGATACGCAGTATTTT.

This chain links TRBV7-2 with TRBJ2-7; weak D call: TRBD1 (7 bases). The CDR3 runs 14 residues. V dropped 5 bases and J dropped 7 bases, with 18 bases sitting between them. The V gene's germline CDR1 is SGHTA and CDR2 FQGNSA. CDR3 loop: CASSLGQGGSEQYF. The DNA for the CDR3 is TGTGCCAGCAGCCTCGGGCAGGGGGGTTCAGAGCAGTACTTC.

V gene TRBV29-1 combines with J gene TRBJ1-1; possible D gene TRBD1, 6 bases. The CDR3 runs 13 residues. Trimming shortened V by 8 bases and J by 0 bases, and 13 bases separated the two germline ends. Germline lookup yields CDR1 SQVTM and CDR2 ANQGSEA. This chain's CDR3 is CSSSRDMNTEAFF. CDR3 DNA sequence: TGCAGCAGTAGCCGGGACATGAACACTGAAGCTTTCTTT.

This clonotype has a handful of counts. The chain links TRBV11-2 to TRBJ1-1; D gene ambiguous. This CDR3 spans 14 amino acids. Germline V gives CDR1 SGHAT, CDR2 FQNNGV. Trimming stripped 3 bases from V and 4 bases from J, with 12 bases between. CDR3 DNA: TGTGCCAGCAGCTTCCCGACCGGGAGCACTGAAGCTTTCTTT. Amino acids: CASSFPTGSTEAFF.